Here is one T cell receptor (beta chain) with its context. Its antigen is not identified. TCRdb re-called clones via MiXCR from the PCR reads. The data show approximately 84,000 clones, under 15% seen once. This entry comes from a study of metastatic and nonmetastatic thyroid tumors. Study context: Repertoires of blood and of tissue (tumor or nodule) from malignant and benign thyroid patients were compared. Overall study results and limits: As reported, TCR beta diversity in blood and tumor was significantly higher in malignant thyroid tumors than in benign nodules.

V shed 3 bases and J shed 12 bases, with 15 bases lying between them. The CDR3 spans 14 residues. Not a single patient had been given any form of treatment at any point before undergoing thyroid surgery. This sequence was found in a female donor with papillary thyroid cancer or a benign thyroid nodule (not recorded which). Some clones in this sample may be carry-over from other donors' samples. The V and J genes are TRBV12-3 or TRBV12-4 and TRBJ1-6; possible D gene TRBD1, 6 bases. The sequenced sample consisted of blood. The CDR3, as DNA: TGTGCCAGCAGTTTTGGTCAGGGGAGTTTACCCCTCCACTTT. Encoded protein: CASSFGQGSLPLHF.